Following are 22 T cell receptor beta chains from one sample sequenced in a study of cytomegalovirus exposure and HLA in healthy donors. 13 Jbeta primers and 60 Vbeta primers were used for the PCR. TCRdb's table, derived via immunoSEQ multiplex PCR, lists solely in-frame clones and lacks some. The table has under 100,000 clones, around four fifths seen once. The material sequenced was PBMCs. The receptors shown here come from a boy between 10 and 17 years old in good health and CMV-seronegative.

CDR3 amino acids: CASSETSEPTYEQYF. The CDR3 nucleotides read TGTGCCAGCAGTGAAACTAGCGAACCCACCTACGAGCAGTACTTC. This chain uses TRBV6-1 with TRBJ2-7, with TRBD2 matching 7 bases. The CDR3 length is 15 residues. Germline loops: CDR1 MNHNS, CDR2 SASEGT. V gave up 2 bases and J gave up 2 bases; unmatched junction bases: 6.

The chain uses TRBV7-2 and TRBJ1-3; D gene ambiguous. Trimming cost V 6 bases and J 0 bases, with 9 bases left between them. The CDR3 length is 14 residues. Looked up from germline, CDR1 is SGHTA and CDR2 is FQGNSA. The CDR3, as DNA: TGTGCCAGCAGACAACAGAGCTCTGGAAACACCATATATTTT. It specifies CASRQQSSGNTIYF.

The gene calls are TRBV30 and TRBJ1-2, with TRBD1 as a possible D gene (6 bases). Germline V gives CDR1 GTSNPN, CDR2 SVGIG (reference sequence). CDR3 size: 12 residues. V lost 5 bases and J 7 bases, leaving 14 bases between the germline ends. The CDR3 region is CAWGDTGTGYTF. The CDR3 coding sequence is TGTGCCTGGGGGGACACAGGAACTGGCTACACCTTC.

The rearrangement joins TRBV6-5 to TRBJ2-7, with 10 bases lining up with TRBD1. Trimming cost V 10 bases and J 7 bases; bases outside gene matches: 13. The length of the CDR3 is 14 residues. Germline assignment: CDR1 MNHEY and CDR2 SVGAGI. The CDR3 sequence is CATGQGGPRWEQYF. The CDR3 DNA reads as TGTGCCACCGGACAGGGGGGACCCCGCTGGGAGCAGTACTTC.

V usage is TRBV28 and J usage is TRBJ1-1; tentatively, D is TRBD1 (5 bases). V was clipped by 3 bases and J by 4 bases, with 18 bases between them. This CDR3 has 16 amino acids. CDR1 is MDHEN, CDR2 SYDVKM, per germline. The CDR3 region is CASSFTLGTSTTEAFF. The CDR3 nucleotides read TGTGCCAGCAGTTTCACCCTCGGGACTTCTACCACTGAAGCTTTCTTT.

The rearrangement uses TRBV4-3 and TRBJ2-2, with D perhaps matching TRBD2 (6 bases). There are 15 residues in the CDR3. Between the trimmed V and J ends, which lost 1 base and 2 bases, there was a span of 8 bases. Per germline, CDR1 LGHNA and CDR2 YSLEER. CDR3 nucleotides: TGCGCCAGCAGCCAAGCGGGGGATAACACCGGGGAGCTGTTTTTT. Translated, it gives CASSQAGDNTGELFF.

The rearrangement joins TRBV7-6 to TRBJ1-3, with D unclear. Deletions cut 4 bases from V and 0 bases from J, with 16 bases between. The germline V gene encodes CDR1 SGHVS and CDR2 FNYEAQ. The CDR3 extends over 17 amino acids. CDR3 DNA: TGTGCCAGCAGCTCGAGCCCGGTACACAGCTCTGGAAACACCATATATTTT. It codes for CASSSSPVHSSGNTIYF. The full variable domain, completed using reference TRBV7-6 and TRBJ1-3, is GAGVSQSPRYKVTKRGQDVALRCDPISGHVSLYWYRQALGQGPEFLTYFNYEAQQDKSGLPNDRFSAERPEGSISTLTIQRTEQRDSAMYRCASSSSPVHSSGNTIYFGEGSWLTVV.

The rearrangement uses TRBV2 and TRBJ1-2; maybe TRBD1 (6 bases). This CDR3 comprises 14 residues. Germline assignment: CDR1 SNHLY and CDR2 FYNNEI. The ends were cut back, 6 bases at V and 0 bases at J, with 11 bases in the middle. As DNA, the CDR3 is TGTGCCAGCAGCGAGGACAGTACTAACTATGGCTACACCTTC. Amino acids: CASSEDSTNYGYTF.

The chain couples TRBV29-1 to TRBJ2-2; D ambiguous. Germline V gene sequence: CDR1 SQVTM, CDR2 ANQGSEA. Trimming removed 3 bases at V and 6 bases at J, with 11 bases between. The CDR3 extends over 13 amino acids. CDR3 amino acids: CSVEGTPPGELFF. The CDR3 nucleotides read TGCAGCGTTGAGGGCACCCCCCCCGGGGAGCTGTTTTTT.

V gene TRBV5-1 combines with J gene TRBJ1-1, with TRBD1 as a possible D gene (5 bases). In germline, CDR1 is SGHRS, CDR2 YFSETQ. CDR3 length equals 15 residues. V gave up 2 bases and J gave up 2 bases, with 13 bases separating them. This CDR3 reads CASSFDSARNTEAFF. As DNA, the CDR3 is TGCGCCAGCAGCTTCGACAGCGCTCGAAACACTGAAGCTTTCTTT.

This sequence joins TRBV7-2 and TRBJ2-5; TRBD2 aligns across 8 bases. The CDR3 extends over 15 amino acids. The trim removed 4 bases at V and 6 bases at J, leaving 10 bases unmatched. In germline, CDR1 is SGHTA, CDR2 FQGNSA. Written as DNA, the CDR3 is TGTGCCAGCAGCTCCAATAGCGGGGCTGTGAAGACCCAGTACTTC. Its translation: CASSSNSGAVKTQYF. The whole variable domain, filled in from reference TRBV7-2 and TRBJ2-5, reads GAGVSQSPSNKVTEKGKDVELRCDPISGHTALYWYRQSLGQGLEFLIYFQGNSAPDKSGLPSDRFSAERTGGSVSTLTIQRTQQEDSAVYLCASSSNSGAVKTQYFGPGTRLLVL.

In regard to this clone: One end of the junction varies from germline; a read error may be responsible. This chain links TRBV27 with TRBJ2-5, with 8 bases matching TRBD2. Germline V gene lookup returns CDR1 MNHEY and CDR2 SMNVEV (reference sequence). The CDR3 is 14 residues long. CDR3 protein: CASSSGGVLFHPHF. The CDR3 region has the DNA TGTGCCAGCAGCTCCGGGGGGGTCCTCTTTCACCCTCACTTC.

This chain uses TRBV7-9 with TRBJ2-7; 7 bases are a match to TRBD1. The V segment lost 5 bases and the J segment 5 bases; nucleotides outside the gene matches: 15. The CDR3 extends over 16 amino acids. Germline CDR1 reads SEHNR; CDR2 reads FQNEAQ (reference sequence). CDR3 coding DNA: TGTGCCAGCAGCGCCCTAACAGGGGTGAGAGAGGACGAGCAGTACTTC. It encodes CASSALTGVREDEQYF. The entire variable domain, with the rest obtained from reference TRBV7-9 and TRBJ2-7, is as follows: DTGVSQNPRHKITKRGQNVTFRCDPISEHNRLYWYRQTLGQGPEFLTYFQNEAQLEKSRLLSDRFSAERPKGSFSTLEIQRTEQGDSAMYLCASSALTGVREDEQYFGPGTRLTVT.

This clone was observed once. This rearrangement joins TRBV2 to TRBJ2-1; 9 positions agree with TRBD2. CDR3 length equals 16 residues. Germline CDR1 is SNHLY and CDR2 is FYNNEI. V gave up 3 bases and J gave up 5 bases; unmatched junction bases: 8. The CDR3 DNA is TGTGCCAGCAGTGAGGGGAGGACTAGCGTCAACAATGAGCAGTTCTTC. Translating gives CASSEGRTSVNNEQFF.

The genes are TRBV7-9 and TRBJ2-5; 8 nucleotides line up with TRBD1. The V and J ends lost 5 bases and 5 bases, in that order; junction bases with no gene match: 10. Germline V lookup: CDR1 SEHNR, CDR2 FQNEAQ (reference sequence). This CDR3 is built from 15 residues. In nucleotides, the CDR3 is TGTGCCAGCAGCCCTAGGGACAGGTCGGGGGAGACCCAGTACTTC. Translation gives CASSPRDRSGETQYF.

The chain couples TRBV10-1 to TRBJ1-1, with a tentative D call TRBD1 (6 bases). V was shortened by 0 bases and J by 5 bases, with 13 bases between the two germline ends. Germline CDR1 and CDR2: WNHNN and SYGVQD (reference sequence). CDR3 size: 15 residues. CDR3 region: CASSESSRGRTEAFF. The CDR3 coding sequence is TGCGCCAGCAGTGAGTCGAGCAGGGGAAGGACTGAAGCTTTCTTT.

CDR3 in DNA: TGTGCCAGCAGCGACAGGGGGTACTACAATGAGCAGTTCTTC. It encodes CASSDRGYYNEQFF. This rearrangement joins TRBV6-1 to TRBJ2-1; 9 bases map to TRBD1. CDR3 length: 14 amino acids. Germline CDR1 is MNHNS and CDR2 is SASEGT. The junction had 3 bases not matched to a gene; V was cut back by 6 bases and J by 3 bases.

V gene TRBV29-1 combines with J gene TRBJ1-2, with D perhaps TRBD1 (6 bases). The V and J ends lost 1 base and 6 bases respectively, with 18 bases between them. Germline CDR1 SQVTM, CDR2 ANQGSEA. The CDR3 spans 15 residues. The CDR3 nucleotides read TGCAGCGTTGAAGCCTGGCTCAGGGGAAGCAATGGCTACACCTTC. It is translated as CSVEAWLRGSNGYTF.

The J gene is TRBJ1-1, the V gene TRBV11-1, with 10 bases fitting TRBD1. Trimming removed 6 bases from V and 4 bases from J; junction bases left unmatched: 5. Germline V gene data show CDR1 as SGHAT and CDR2 as FQDESV (reference sequence). This CDR3 is 14 amino acids long. The CDR3 region is CASSPRDRGTEAFF. The CDR3 nucleotides read TGTGCCAGCAGTCCCCGGGACAGGGGCACTGAAGCTTTCTTT.

The chain uses TRBV29-1 and TRBJ2-3, with 7 bases identical to TRBD1. This CDR3 has 14 residues. CDR1 and CDR2 from the germline V gene are SQVTM and ANQGSEA. Written as DNA, the CDR3 is TGCTTGGTTTGGACAGGAGAAGGCACAGATACGCAGTATTTT. Residues: CLVWTGEGTDTQYF.

The rearrangement joins TRBV6-5 to TRBJ2-7; D is uncertain. Trimming stripped 3 bases from V and 1 base from J, with 10 bases between. The CDR3 length is 14 residues. The germline CDR1 and CDR2 sequences are MNHEY and SVGAGI. The CDR3 DNA is TGTGCCAGCAGTTATTCGGAGCGTTCCTACGAGCAGTACTTC. Translating it yields CASSYSERSYEQYF.

The chain combines TRBV28 with TRBJ2-7, with D possibly matching TRBD1 (6 bases). The germline V gene has CDR1 MDHEN and CDR2 SYDVKM. Trimming shortened V by 4 bases and J by 5 bases, and 15 bases separated the two germline ends. The length of the CDR3 is 14 residues. This CDR3 is CASSSRDTFNEQYF. CDR3 in DNA: TGTGCCAGCAGTTCCCGGGACACCTTTAACGAGCAGTACTTC.